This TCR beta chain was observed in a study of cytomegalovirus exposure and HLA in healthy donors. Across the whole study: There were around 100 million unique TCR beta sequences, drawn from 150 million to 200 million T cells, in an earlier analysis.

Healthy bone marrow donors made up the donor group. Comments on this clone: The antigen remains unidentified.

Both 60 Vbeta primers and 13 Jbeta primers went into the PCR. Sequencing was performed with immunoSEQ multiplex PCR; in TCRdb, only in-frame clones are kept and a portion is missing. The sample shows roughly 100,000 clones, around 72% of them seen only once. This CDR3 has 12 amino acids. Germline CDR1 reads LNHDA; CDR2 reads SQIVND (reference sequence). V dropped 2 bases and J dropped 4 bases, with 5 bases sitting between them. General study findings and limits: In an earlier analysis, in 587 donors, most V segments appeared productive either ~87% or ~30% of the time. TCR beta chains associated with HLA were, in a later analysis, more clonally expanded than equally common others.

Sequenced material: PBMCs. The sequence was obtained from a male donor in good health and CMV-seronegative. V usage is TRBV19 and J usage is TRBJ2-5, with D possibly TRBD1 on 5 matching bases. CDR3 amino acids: CASSIQGETQYF. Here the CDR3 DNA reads TGTGCCAGTAGTATACAGGGAGAGACCCAGTACTTC.